This T cell receptor (beta chain) comes out of a study of T cell repertoires in cytomegalovirus infection. The V gene end was trimmed by 1 base and the J gene end by 0 bases; junction bases not matched to a gene: 10. CDR3 size: 20 residues. The germline gives CDR1 LGHNA, CDR2 YNFKEQ. One entry per CDR3 protein, called by TCRdb with MiXCR from the reads. This table holds 680,000 or so distinct CDR3 sequences, around a third found once. A note on this clonotype: Its antigen is not identified.

The sample was cultured PBMCs, taken from culture after CMV antigen stimulation. This chain links TRBV4-2 with TRBJ2-1; 12 nucleotides agree with TRBD2. This sequence originates from a human donor in good health (CMV status not recorded). Some clones in this sample may be carry-over from other donors' samples. CDR3 DNA: TGTGCCAGCAGCCAAGTTCAGCTAGCGGGAGGGCTAAGCTCCTACAATGAGCAGTTCTTC. It yields the protein CASSQVQLAGGLSSYNEQFF.